The rows below give T cell receptor beta chains drawn from one sample of a study of blood T cell repertoires in COVID-19. Sequencing used immunoSEQ multiplex PCR; TCRdb keeps in-frame clones, though not all of them. This sample carries 350,000 to 400,000 clones, more than 75% of them seen once, and the ten largest clones take almost 3%. Sequencing was carried out using PBMCs or T cells enriched from blood (not recorded which). The source of these receptors is a woman aged 30 to 39 who had recovered from COVID-19. CDR3s include the opening cysteine and the closing phenylalanine or tryptophan. The D gene is left open where the match is weak. Clone size is stated in some rows and not others, as once, few, many or a class when expanded.

clone size	D gene	V gene	J gene	CDR3 protein	CDR3 DNA
-	-	TRBV11-1	TRBJ2-1	CASSLRGTEQFF	TGTGCCAGCAGCTTACGGGGGACTGAGCAGTTCTTC
-	-	TRBV28	TRBJ1-1	CASGRRAGNTEAFF	TGTGCCAGCGGGCGCAGGGCGGGAAACACTGAAGCTTTCTTT
-	TRBD1	TRBV7-9	TRBJ1-5	CASSGGTGVNQPQHF	TGTGCCAGCAGCGGGGGGACAGGGGTCAATCAGCCCCAGCATTTT
-	TRBD1	TRBV30	TRBJ1-1	CAWTKGAGTEAFF	TGTGCCTGGACCAAGGGGGCAGGGACTGAAGCTTTCTTT
once	-	TRBV19	TRBJ2-3	CASSTQQAAHRDTQYF	TGTGCCAGTAGTACCCAACAGGCGGCCCACCGAGATACGCAGTATTTT
once	TRBD1	TRBV11-1	TRBJ1-3	CASSPRTGTGNTIYF	TGTGCCAGCAGCCCACGGACAGGGACGGGAAACACCATATATTTT
-	TRBD1	TRBV2	TRBJ1-3	CASREDRAGNTIYF	TGTGCCAGCAGAGAGGACAGGGCTGGAAACACCATATATTTT
few	-	TRBV2	TRBJ1-2	CASRANGGGYGYTF	TGTGCCAGCAGGGCGAACGGGGGAGGCTATGGCTACACCTTC
-	-	TRBV5-1	TRBJ1-2	CASSLGMGALENYGYTF	TGCGCCAGCAGCTTGGGAATGGGGGCCCTTGAGAACTATGGCTACACCTTC
-	-	TRBV5-1	TRBJ1-2	CASSPKGTLNYGYTF	TGCGCCAGCAGCCCAAAAGGGACACTTAACTATGGCTACACCTTC
-	TRBD1	TRBV7-8	TRBJ1-5	CASSLADRGGRNQPQHF	TGTGCCAGCAGCTTAGCAGACAGGGGTGGAAGGAATCAGCCCCAGCATTTT
-	-	TRBV29-1	TRBJ1-4	CSVGREGDEKLFF	TGCAGCGTTGGTCGCGAGGGTGATGAAAAACTGTTTTTT
-	-	TRBV5-4	TRBJ2-6	CASTTGSGANVLTF	TGTGCCAGCACCACAGGTAGTGGGGCCAACGTCCTGACTTTC
-	-	TRBV11-2	TRBJ1-1	CASSKDGTPNTEAFF	TGTGCCAGCAGCAAAGACGGGACACCGAACACTGAAGCTTTCTTT
-	TRBD1	TRBV5-1	TRBJ1-2	CASSLGNRGPSGYTF	TGCGCCAGCAGCTTGGGGAACAGGGGGCCGTCGGGCTACACCTTC
-	TRBD2	TRBV27	TRBJ2-4	CASNLRLAGGRKNIQYF	TGTGCCAGCAACCTCCGACTAGCGGGAGGAAGAAAAAACATTCAGTACTTC
-	-	TRBV11-2	TRBJ1-4	CASSLEAGANLMATNEKLFF	TGTGCCAGCAGCTTAGAGGCAGGGGCGAATTTAATGGCAACTAATGAAAAACTGTTTTTT
-	TRBD2	TRBV2	TRBJ2-3	CASSEQQLAGGTDTQYF	TGTGCCAGCAGTGAGCAACAACTAGCGGGAGGCACAGATACGCAGTATTTT
-	TRBD1	TRBV7-9	TRBJ2-3	CASSLSGTGYTDTQYF	TGTGCCAGCAGCCTCTCCGGGACAGGGTACACAGATACGCAGTATTTT
once	-	TRBV15	TRBJ2-7	CATSRDRRGEEQYF	TGTGCCACCAGCAGAGATCGGAGGGGCGAGGAGCAGTACTTC
-	TRBD2	TRBV27	TRBJ2-1	CASSIGTRGDNEQFF	TGTGCCAGCAGTATCGGGACTAGGGGGGACAATGAGCAGTTCTTC
-	TRBD1	TRBV19	TRBJ2-7	CASSIHRTGGDYEQYF	TGTGCCAGTAGTATCCACCGGACAGGGGGCGATTACGAGCAGTACTTC
-	TRBD2	TRBV5-1	TRBJ2-3	CASRDSLATSTDTQYF	TGCGCCAGCAGGGATTCACTAGCGACTAGCACAGATACGCAGTATTTT
-	TRBD1	TRBV5-6	TRBJ1-4	CASSTRTGKFDKLFF	TGTGCCAGCAGCACCAGGACAGGGAAGTTTGATAAACTGTTTTTT
-	-	TRBV5-1	TRBJ2-1	CASSRTRAWGLYNEQFF	TGCGCCAGCAGCCGCACAAGGGCTTGGGGCCTTTACAATGAGCAGTTCTTC
-	TRBD2	TRBV5-8	TRBJ2-7	CASSLDGGGFYEQYF	TGTGCCAGCAGCTTGGATGGGGGAGGGTTCTACGAGCAGTACTTC
-	-	TRBV21-1	TRBJ1-5	CASSKVAKPGGKMSNQPQHF	TGTGCCAGCAGCAAAGTGGCAAAACCAGGGGGCAAGATGAGCAATCAGCCCCAGCATTTT
once	-	TRBV9	TRBJ2-1	CASSVGGAQFF	TGTGCCAGCAGCGTAGGGGGAGCGCAGTTCTTC
-	-	TRBV27	TRBJ2-5	CASSSYEQETQYF	TGTGCCAGCAGTTCCTACGAACAAGAGACCCAGTACTTC
-	-	TRBV3-1/TRBV3-2	TRBJ2-3	CASSPTRASSTDTQYF	TGTGCCAGCAGTCCCACCAGGGCCTCTAGCACAGATACGCAGTATTTT
-	-	TRBV19	TRBJ2-3	CASSIGQGAADTQYF	TGTGCCAGTAGTATCGGGCAGGGTGCGGCAGATACGCAGTATTTT
-	-	TRBV28	TRBJ2-7	CASSPSGQFYEQYF	TGTGCCAGCAGCCCCTCCGGACAGTTCTACGAGCAGTACTTC
-	TRBD2	TRBV4-1	TRBJ2-1	CASSLGLAGETNEQFF	TGCGCCAGCAGCCTGGGACTAGCGGGGGAAACGAATGAGCAGTTCTTC
-	TRBD2	TRBV5-1	TRBJ2-2	CASSLALAETGELFF	TGCGCCAGCAGCTTGGCCCTAGCGGAGACCGGGGAGCTGTTTTTT
-	TRBD2	TRBV5-1	TRBJ2-5	CASREESSGSPFQETQYF	TGCGCCAGCAGGGAGGAGTCTAGCGGGAGCCCCTTCCAAGAGACCCAGTACTTC